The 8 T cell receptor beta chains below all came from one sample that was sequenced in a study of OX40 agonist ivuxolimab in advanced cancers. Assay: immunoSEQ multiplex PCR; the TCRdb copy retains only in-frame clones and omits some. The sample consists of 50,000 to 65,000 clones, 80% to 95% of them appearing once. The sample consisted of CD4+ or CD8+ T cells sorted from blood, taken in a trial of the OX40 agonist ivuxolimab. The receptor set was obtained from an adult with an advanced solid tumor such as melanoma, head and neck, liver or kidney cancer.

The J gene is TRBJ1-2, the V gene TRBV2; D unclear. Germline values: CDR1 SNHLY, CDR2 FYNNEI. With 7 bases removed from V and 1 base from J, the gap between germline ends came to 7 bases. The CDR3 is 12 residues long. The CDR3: CASIGSNYGYTF. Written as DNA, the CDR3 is TGTGCCAGCATCGGGAGTAACTATGGCTACACCTTC. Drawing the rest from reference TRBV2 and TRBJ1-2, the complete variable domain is EPEVTQTPSHQVTQMGQEVILRCVPISNHLYFYWYRQILGQKVEFLVSFYNNEISEKSEIFDDQFSVERPDGSNFTLKIRSTKLEDSAMYFCASIGSNYGYTFGSGTRLTVV.

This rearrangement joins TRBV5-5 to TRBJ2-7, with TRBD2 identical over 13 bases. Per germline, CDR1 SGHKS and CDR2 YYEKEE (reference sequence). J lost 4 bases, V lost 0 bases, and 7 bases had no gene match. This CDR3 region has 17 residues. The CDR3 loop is CASSLGLAGGSGYEQYF. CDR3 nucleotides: TGTGCCAGCAGCTTGGGACTAGCGGGGGGCTCTGGTTACGAGCAGTACTTC.

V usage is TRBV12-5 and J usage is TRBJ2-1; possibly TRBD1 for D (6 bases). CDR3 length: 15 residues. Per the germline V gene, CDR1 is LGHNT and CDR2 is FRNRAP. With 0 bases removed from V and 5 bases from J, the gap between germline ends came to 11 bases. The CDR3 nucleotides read TGTGCTAGTGGTTTGGTCCCAGGGGATCACAATGAGCAGTTCTTC. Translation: CASGLVPGDHNEQFF.

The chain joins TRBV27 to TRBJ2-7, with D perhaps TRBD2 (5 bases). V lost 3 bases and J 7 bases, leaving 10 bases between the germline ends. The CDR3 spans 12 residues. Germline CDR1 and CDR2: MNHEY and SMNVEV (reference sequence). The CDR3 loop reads CASSFGGREQYF. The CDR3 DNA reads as TGTGCCAGCAGTTTCGGAGGTAGGGAGCAGTACTTC.

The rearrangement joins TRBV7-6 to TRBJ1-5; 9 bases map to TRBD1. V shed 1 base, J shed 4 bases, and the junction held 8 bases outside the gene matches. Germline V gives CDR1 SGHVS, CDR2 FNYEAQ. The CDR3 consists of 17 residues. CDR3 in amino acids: CASSLGGTGLLNQPQHF. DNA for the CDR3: TGTGCCAGCAGCTTAGGCGGGACAGGGTTACTGAATCAGCCCCAGCATTTT.

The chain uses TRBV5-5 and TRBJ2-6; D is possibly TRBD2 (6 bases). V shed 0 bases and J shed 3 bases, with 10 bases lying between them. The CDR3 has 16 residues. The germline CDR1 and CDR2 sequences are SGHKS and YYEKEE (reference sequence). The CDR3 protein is CASSLAGVLGANVLTF. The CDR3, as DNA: TGTGCCAGCAGCTTGGCGGGAGTACTTGGGGCCAACGTCCTGACTTTC.

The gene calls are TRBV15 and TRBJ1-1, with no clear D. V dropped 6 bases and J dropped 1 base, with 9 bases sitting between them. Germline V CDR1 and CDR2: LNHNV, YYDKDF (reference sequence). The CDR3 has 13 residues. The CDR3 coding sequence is TGTGCCACCAGAAATAACGAGAACACTGAAGCTTTCTTT. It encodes CATRNNENTEAFF.

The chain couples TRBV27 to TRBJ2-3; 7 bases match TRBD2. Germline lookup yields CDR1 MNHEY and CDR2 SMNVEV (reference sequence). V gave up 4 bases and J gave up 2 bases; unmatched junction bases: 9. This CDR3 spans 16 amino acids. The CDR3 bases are TGTGCCAGCAGTTCCCTACTAGCGCACTTCACAGATACGCAGTATTTT. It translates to CASSSLLAHFTDTQYF.